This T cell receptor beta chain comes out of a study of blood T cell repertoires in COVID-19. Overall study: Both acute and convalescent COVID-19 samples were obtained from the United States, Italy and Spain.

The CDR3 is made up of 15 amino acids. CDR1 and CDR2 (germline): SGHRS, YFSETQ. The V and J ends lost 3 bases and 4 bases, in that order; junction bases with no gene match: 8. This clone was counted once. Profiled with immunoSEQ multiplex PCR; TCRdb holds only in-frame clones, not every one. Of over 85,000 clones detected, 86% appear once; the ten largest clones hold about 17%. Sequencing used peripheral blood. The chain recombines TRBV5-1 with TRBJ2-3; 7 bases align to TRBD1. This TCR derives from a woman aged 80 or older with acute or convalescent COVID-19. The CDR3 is CASSSIGGLADTQYF. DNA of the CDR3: TGCGCCAGCAGCTCCATAGGGGGCTTGGCAGATACGCAGTATTTT.